One and the same sample provided the 29 T cell receptor beta chains below, sequenced in a study of cytomegalovirus exposure and HLA in healthy donors. The PCR was carried out with 60 Vbeta primers and 13 Jbeta primers. The repertoire was sequenced with immunoSEQ multiplex PCR; TCRdb's copy has only in-frame clones and lacks some. This table holds fewer than 200,000 clones, about 9% found once. The sample comprised PBMCs. These receptors originate from a woman aged 25 to 45 in good health and CMV-seropositive.

This sequence joins TRBV19 and TRBJ2-1; possible D gene TRBD1, 8 bases. The germline V gene encodes CDR1 LNHDA and CDR2 SQIVND (reference sequence). Trimming stripped 7 bases from V and 8 bases from J, with 24 bases between. The CDR3 is made up of 16 amino acids. The CDR3 sequence: CASTSSGTGNRDEQFF. The CDR3 DNA reads TGTGCCAGTACGTCGAGCGGGACAGGTAATCGCGATGAGCAGTTCTTC.

The chain recombines TRBV7-6 with TRBJ1-5; D gene uncertain. V was cut by 5 bases and J by 5 bases, with 10 bases left in between. Germline lookup yields CDR1 SGHVS and CDR2 FNYEAQ. The CDR3 sequence is 13 residues long. CDR3 nucleotide sequence: TGTGCCAGCAGCCTCAGTAACGATCAGCCCCAGCATTTT. Its translation: CASSLSNDQPQHF.

The chain combines TRBV6-1 with TRBJ1-5; a possible D gene is TRBD1 (5 bases). Germline loops: CDR1 MNHNS, CDR2 SASEGT. Deletions cut 0 bases from V and 0 bases from J, with 12 bases between. The CDR3 is made up of 17 amino acids. The CDR3 bases are TGTGCCAGCAGTGAAGCGCTTCAGGGAGGTAGCAATCAGCCCCAGCATTTT. This codes for CASSEALQGGSNQPQHF.

The CDR3 DNA reads TGTGCCAGTCGTCGAGAAGGGAGTTTAGCTGGAAACACCATATATTTT. This gives the protein CASRREGSLAGNTIYF. The genes are TRBV19 and TRBJ1-3, with D uncertain. The CDR3 covers 16 residues. The germline V and J ends were trimmed by 8 bases and 2 bases, with 19 bases remaining between them. Germline V gives CDR1 LNHDA, CDR2 SQIVND (reference sequence).

This chain joins TRBV7-8 and TRBJ1-4, with TRBD1 identical over 8 bases. Germline V gene lookup returns CDR1 SGHVS and CDR2 FQNEAQ. V lost 3 bases and J lost 11; bases outside the gene matches: 2. The CDR3 contains 12 residues. The CDR3 bases are TGTGCCAGCAGCTTGCGGACAGGGAAACTGTTTTTT. This codes for CASSLRTGKLFF.

J is TRBJ1-5 and V is TRBV7-8; D is unresolved. The CDR3 runs to 13 residues. The V gene lost 5 bases and the J gene lost 0 bases, with 5 bases spanning the gap. Per the germline V gene, CDR1 is SGHVS and CDR2 is FQNEAQ. The DNA of the CDR3 is TGTGCCAGCAGCGAGCATAGCAATCAGCCCCAGCATTTT. It codes for CASSEHSNQPQHF.

This clone was counted only a few times. The V gene is TRBV21-1, the J gene TRBJ2-3; the table calls TRBD2, which could not be checked here. TRBV21-1 is recorded as a pseudogene. The CDR3 has 18 amino acids. CDR3 residues: CASSEPGLALDCTDTQYF. Written as DNA, the CDR3 is TGTGCCAGCAGCGAGCCGGGATTGGCCCTGGATTGTACAGATACGCAGTATTTT.

The chain has TRBV19 and TRBJ2-7, with 8 bases fitting TRBD2. Germline trimming cut 8 bases from V and 3 bases from J; bases unmatched to any gene: 6. CDR1 is LNHDA, CDR2 SQIVND, per germline (reference sequence). This CDR3 has 13 amino acids. The CDR3 region is CASSGTRFYEQYF. The CDR3 DNA follows: TGTGCCAGTTCCGGGACTAGATTCTACGAGCAGTACTTC.

The rearrangement uses TRBV2 and TRBJ2-3; D not certain. The CDR3 runs 14 residues. CDR1 and CDR2 (germline): SNHLY, FYNNEI. Trimming took off 5 bases at V and 1 base at J, with 10 bases between the two ends. The CDR3 spells CASSIGYRTDTQYF. The CDR3 nucleotides read TGTGCCAGCAGTATCGGGTATCGCACAGATACGCAGTATTTT.

This clone appeared a few times. The chain carries TRBV27 and TRBJ1-2; 8 bases agree with TRBD1. This CDR3 has 13 amino acids. Unmatched junction bases numbered 5, after V lost 4 bases and J lost 7 bases. The germline V gene has CDR1 MNHEY and CDR2 SMNVEV (reference sequence). CDR3 coding DNA: TGTGCCAGCAGTTACAGGACAGGGTCTGGCTACACCTTC. As protein: CASSYRTGSGYTF.

Here the CDR3 reads CASSVGRLAGASEQFF. CDR3 DNA sequence: TGTGCCAGCAGCGTAGGGAGACTAGCGGGAGCCAGTGAGCAGTTCTTC. V and J are TRBV9 and TRBJ2-1; TRBD2 aligns across 12 bases. The CDR3 runs to 16 residues. Germline V CDR1 and CDR2: SGDLS, YYNGEE. After removal of 0 bases from V and 9 bases from J, the junction contained 7 bases not matched to a gene.

J is TRBJ2-3 and V is TRBV15, with D possibly matching TRBD2 (6 bases). Germline V gene sequence: CDR1 LNHNV, CDR2 YYDKDF (reference sequence). The CDR3 is 14 amino acids. V was cut by 5 bases and J by 6 bases, with 15 bases left in between. CDR3 sequence (DNA): TGTGCCACCAGCCTGGGGGGACTGCGGGATACGCAGTATTTT. Translation gives CATSLGGLRDTQYF.

The sample holds a few counts of this clone. A read error may account for a junction end that differs from germline. The J gene is TRBJ2-3, the V gene TRBV13; possibly TRBD2 for D (6 bases). The CDR3 has 12 amino acids. CDR1 PRHDT and CDR2 FYEKMQ come from the germline V gene (reference sequence). CDR3: CASSRLGGRANF. CDR3 nucleotides: TGTGCCAGCAGCCGTTTGGGAGGAAGAGCGAATTTT. The full variable domain, in which reference TRBV13 and TRBJ2-3 provide the parts outside the CDR3, is AAGVIQSPRHLIKEKRETATLKCYPIPRHDTVYWYQQGPGQDPQFLISFYEKMQSDKGSIPDRFSAQQFSDYHSELNMSSLELGDSALYFCASSRLGGRANFGPGTRLTVL.

In this sample, this clone turned up a few times. The conserved final phenylalanine or tryptophan is absent from the CDR3, which likely points to a read error. CDR3 residues: CASSVEAVGANYGYTL. The CDR3 coding sequence is TGTGCCAGCAGCGTAGAGGCAGTAGGGGCTAACTATGGCTACACCCTC. The V and J genes are TRBV9 and TRBJ1-2; TRBD1 is a possible D gene (5 bases). CDR1 is SGDLS and CDR2 is YYNGEE in the germline V gene. Between the trimmed V and J ends, which lost 0 bases and 0 bases, there was a span of 12 bases. The CDR3 loop spans 16 amino acids.

This clone was observed a handful of times. J is TRBJ2-3 and V is TRBV7-9; 14 bases are shared with TRBD2. Germline CDR1 and CDR2: SEHNR and FQNEAQ (reference sequence). The CDR3 is made up of 18 amino acids. V gave up 3 bases and J gave up 4 bases; unmatched junction bases: 9. CDR3 loop: CASSFTRGLAGGSDTQYF. CDR3 coding DNA: TGTGCCAGCAGCTTTACACGAGGACTAGCGGGAGGTTCAGATACGCAGTATTTT.

The chain links TRBV12-5 to TRBJ2-7, with 7 bases lining up with TRBD1. Unmatched junction bases numbered 9, after V lost 2 bases and J lost 5 bases. Germline loops: CDR1 LGHNT, CDR2 FRNRAP. CDR3 length equals 15 residues. CDR3 amino acids: CASGLRRQGPHEQYF. The CDR3 nucleotides are TGTGCTAGTGGTTTGCGCCGACAGGGTCCCCACGAGCAGTACTTC. Combining the CDR3 with reference TRBV12-5 and TRBJ2-7 gives the whole variable domain DARVTQTPRHKVTEMGQEVTMRCQPILGHNTVFWYRQTMMQGLELLAYFRNRAPLDDSGMPKDRFSAEMPDATLATLKIQPSEPRDSAVYFCASGLRRQGPHEQYFGPGTRLTVT.

Only a few counts were recorded for this clone. This chain joins TRBV5-4 and TRBJ2-3; 9 bases align to TRBD2. CDR1 SGHNT and CDR2 YYREEE come from the germline V gene (reference sequence). The CDR3 sequence is 16 residues long. Unmatched junction bases numbered 6, after V lost 1 base and J lost 3 bases. CDR3 region: CASSLFAGGPTDTQYF. CDR3 nucleotide sequence: TGTGCCAGCAGCTTGTTTGCGGGAGGGCCAACAGATACGCAGTATTTT.

The CDR3 nucleotides read TGTGCCAGTAGTTCCACCTATGGGACAGTTCGACGGGAGACCCAGTACTTC. Protein sequence: CASSSTYGTVRRETQYF. The genes are TRBV19 and TRBJ2-5; 7 bases line up with TRBD1. Trimming removed 5 bases from V and 5 bases from J; junction bases left unmatched: 17. This CDR3 comprises 17 residues. Germline loops: CDR1 LNHDA, CDR2 SQIVND (reference sequence).

The sample holds a few counts of this clone. V and J are TRBV6-5 and TRBJ2-3, with 9 bases aligning to TRBD1. The CDR3 contains 14 residues. CDR1 and CDR2 from the germline V gene are MNHEY and SVGAGI. V shed 2 bases, J shed 4 bases, and the junction held 1 base outside the gene matches. CDR3 bases: TGTGCCAGCAGTTACCGGACAGGGGCAGATACGCAGTATTTT. Protein sequence: CASSYRTGADTQYF.

The chain is built from TRBV27 and TRBJ2-1, with a tentative D call TRBD2 (6 bases). The CDR3 runs 15 residues. V was cut by 3 bases and J by 4 bases, with 13 bases left in between. From germline, CDR1 is MNHEY and CDR2 SMNVEV (reference sequence). The CDR3 nucleotides are TGTGCCAGCAGTTTCCCGGGACTTGGTTACAATGAGCAGTTCTTC. It specifies CASSFPGLGYNEQFF.

This clone was counted a few times. This chain connects TRBV6-5 to TRBJ1-2, with a possible D match to TRBD1 (6 bases). Germline V CDR1 and CDR2: MNHEY, SVGAGI. Between the trimmed V and J ends, which lost 2 bases and 2 bases, there was a span of 6 bases. The CDR3 contains 13 residues. In nucleotides, the CDR3 is TGTGCCAGCAGTTACGGACAGAACTATGGCTACACCTTC. It translates to CASSYGQNYGYTF.

This clone has more than one count but fewer than ten. The rearrangement uses TRBV29-1 and TRBJ2-3, with D perhaps matching TRBD1 (7 bases). Germline loops: CDR1 SQVTM, CDR2 ANQGSEA. The CDR3 is 16 residues long. V lost 2 bases, J lost 2 bases, and 17 bases lay in between. The CDR3 reads CSVETLGGQNTDTQYF. The CDR3 DNA reads as TGCAGCGTTGAAACCCTGGGGGGACAGAACACAGATACGCAGTATTTT.

This chain uses TRBV6-1 with TRBJ2-7, with a possible D match to TRBD2 (6 bases). The CDR3 runs 14 residues. V lost 7 bases to trimming and J lost 9 bases, with 22 bases between them. CDR1 MNHNS and CDR2 SASEGT come from the germline V gene. The CDR3 DNA reads TGTGCCAGCATCCTTGGGGGGACCGCTGGAAGGCAGTACTTC. It specifies CASILGGTAGRQYF.

The chain links TRBV29-1 to TRBJ1-1, with 10 bases aligning to TRBD1. The CDR3 is made up of 13 amino acids. Germline-derived CDR1 and CDR2 are SQVTM and ANQGSEA. V lost 7 bases to trimming and J lost 8 bases; unmatched junction nucleotides: 10. This CDR3 is CSGATGGGEEAFF. CDR3 DNA sequence: TGCAGCGGGGCGACAGGGGGCGGGGAGGAAGCTTTCTTT.

This clone was recorded a few times. The chain has TRBV6-1 and TRBJ2-7; weak D call: TRBD1 (6 bases). Per the germline V gene, CDR1 is MNHNS and CDR2 is SASEGT. The CDR3 is 17 amino acids. Trimming stripped 2 bases from V and 0 bases from J, with 17 bases between. The CDR3 region has the DNA TGTGCCAGCAGTGAAAGGAATGCTAGGGGGAGCTCCTACGAGCAGTACTTC. This gives the protein CASSERNARGSSYEQYF.

This clone was detected only a few times. The chain combines TRBV2 with TRBJ1-1; no firm D call. V shed 8 bases and J shed 2 bases, with 15 bases lying between them. This CDR3 is 14 amino acids long. Germline V gene sequence: CDR1 SNHLY, CDR2 FYNNEI. CDR3 DNA sequence: TGTGCCAGCGATAGGGAGACTTTCAACACTGAAGCTTTCTTT. This translates into CASDRETFNTEAFF.

This chain uses TRBV5-6 with TRBJ1-1; D may be TRBD1 (5 bases). V was clipped by 6 bases and J by 3 bases, with 15 bases between them. Per the germline V gene, CDR1 is SGHDT and CDR2 is YYEEEE. This CDR3 comprises 14 residues. CDR3 DNA: TGTGCCAGCATGCGGACATGGCGTGACACTGAAGCTTTCTTT. Translating it yields CASMRTWRDTEAFF.

This clone was detected a few times. V is TRBV28 and J is TRBJ1-2; D is unclear. Germline values: CDR1 MDHEN, CDR2 SYDVKM. V dropped 7 bases and J dropped 3 bases, with 12 bases sitting between them. The CDR3 extends over 13 amino acids. The CDR3 protein is CASKISGYYGYTF. The CDR3 DNA is TGTGCCAGCAAGATCTCCGGGTACTATGGCTACACCTTC.

V and J are TRBV6-5 and TRBJ1-5; 10 bases fit TRBD1. V lost 6 bases, J lost 7 bases, and 9 bases stayed unmatched. This CDR3 is built from 15 residues. Germline V lookup: CDR1 MNHEY, CDR2 SVGAGI. The CDR3 DNA follows: TGTGCCAGCAGGCCGACAGGGGGCGGGCAGCAGCCCCAGCATTTT. This codes for CASRPTGGGQQPQHF.